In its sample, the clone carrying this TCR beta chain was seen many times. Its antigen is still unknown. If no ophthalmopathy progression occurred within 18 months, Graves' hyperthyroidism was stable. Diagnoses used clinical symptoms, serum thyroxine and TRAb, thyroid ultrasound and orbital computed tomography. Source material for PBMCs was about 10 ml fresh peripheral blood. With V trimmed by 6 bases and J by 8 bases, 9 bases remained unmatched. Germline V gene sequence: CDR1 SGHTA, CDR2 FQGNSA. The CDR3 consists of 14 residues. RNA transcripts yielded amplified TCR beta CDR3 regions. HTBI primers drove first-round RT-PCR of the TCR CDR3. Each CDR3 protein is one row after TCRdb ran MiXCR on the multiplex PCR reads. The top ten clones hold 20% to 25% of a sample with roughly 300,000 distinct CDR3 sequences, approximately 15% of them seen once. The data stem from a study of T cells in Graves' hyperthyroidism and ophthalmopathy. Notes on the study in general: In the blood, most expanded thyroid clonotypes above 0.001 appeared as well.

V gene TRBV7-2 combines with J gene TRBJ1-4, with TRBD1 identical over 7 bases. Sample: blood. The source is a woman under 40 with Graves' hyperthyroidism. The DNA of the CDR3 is TGTGCCAGCAGTTCCCAGGGGGGCAGAGAAAAACTGTTTTTT. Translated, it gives CASSSQGGREKLFF.